This T cell receptor (beta chain) was documented in a study of T cell clones after liver transplantation. Sorting of unstimulated PBMCs yielded separate CD3+CD4+ and CD3+CD8+ fractions. Trimming took 3 bases from V and 4 from J, leaving 8 bases between them. The CDR3 covers 14 residues. Germline-derived CDR1 and CDR2 are SGHDT and YYEEEE. The repertoire was sequenced with immunoSEQ multiplex PCR; TCRdb's copy has only in-frame clones and lacks some. The profile shows some 59,000 clones, under 85% of them singletons. The chain has TRBV5-6 and TRBJ2-6, with D perhaps matching TRBD1 or TRBD2 (5 bases each). This clonotype was sampled from a human patient who received a liver transplant. Some T cells may originate from the graft donor. The sequencing used CD4+ T cells from blood, collected at the 22-month timepoint. For the CDR3, the DNA is TGTGCCAGCAGCTGGGGACGGGGGGCCAACGTCCTGACTTTC. The encoded protein is CASSWGRGANVLTF.